The 10 T cell receptor beta chains listed next were all sequenced from one sample in a study of siplizumab effects on memory and regulatory T cells. Produced via immunoSEQ multiplex PCR; TCRdb's table is partial and in-frame only. This sample has about 100,000 clones, with 80% to 95% found just once. The sequenced sample consisted of CD4+ T cells sorted from blood. The receptor source for this set is a human donor in good health. Some clones in this sample may be carry-over from other donors' samples.

J is TRBJ1-1 and V is TRBV7-3; D may be TRBD1 (5 bases). V was cut by 8 bases and J by 8 bases, with 18 bases left in between. The CDR3 length is 13 residues. Germline V gene sequence: CDR1 SGHTA, CDR2 FQGTGA. The CDR3 sequence is CASPSREANEAFF. The CDR3 DNA follows: TGTGCCAGCCCCAGCAGGGAGGCCAACGAAGCTTTCTTT.

V usage is TRBV6-6 and J usage is TRBJ2-5, with unresolved D. Trimming shortened V by 6 bases and J by 5 bases, and 16 bases separated the two germline ends. CDR3 length: 14 residues. CDR1 is MNHNY, CDR2 SVGAGI, per germline (reference sequence). Written as DNA, the CDR3 is TGTGCCAGCAGCCCGGCTACGATTCAGGAGACCCAGTACTTC. It specifies CASSPATIQETQYF.

This chain links TRBV5-1 with TRBJ2-2; D is undetermined. The germline V gene encodes CDR1 SGHRS and CDR2 YFSETQ. The length of the CDR3 is 15 residues. Trimming pared 4 bases from V and 2 bases from J, leaving 12 bases between. CDR3 in amino acids: CASSMRQENTGELFF. DNA of the CDR3: TGCGCCAGCAGCATGCGACAAGAAAACACCGGGGAGCTGTTTTTT.

This clone was seen once. This chain connects TRBV19 to TRBJ2-3, with 8 bases identical to TRBD2. The germline V gene encodes CDR1 LNHDA and CDR2 SQIVND (reference sequence). Trimming at V came to 8 bases and at J to 3 bases, leaving 7 bases not matched to a gene. This CDR3 has 14 amino acids. The CDR3 loop reads CASSPGGSTDTQYF. The CDR3 DNA follows: TGTGCCAGTTCTCCGGGGGGGTCGACAGATACGCAGTATTTT.

V usage is TRBV18 and J usage is TRBJ1-1, with D tentatively TRBD1 (6 bases). V lost 4 bases and J 2 bases, leaving 14 bases between the germline ends. Germline V gives CDR1 KGHSH, CDR2 LQKENI. The CDR3 is made up of 15 amino acids. Here the CDR3 reads CASSQSGQFNTEAFF. In DNA form, the CDR3 reads TGTGCCAGCTCACAGTCCGGACAGTTTAACACTGAAGCTTTCTTT.

This sequence joins TRBV7-2 and TRBJ1-3, with 10 bases that match TRBD1. After removal of 1 base from V and 1 base from J, the junction contained 7 bases not matched to a gene. Germline CDR1 and CDR2: SGHTA and FQGNSA. The CDR3 runs 18 residues. DNA for the CDR3: TGTGCCAGCAGCTTAGTGGGGACAGGGGCGCAATCTGGAAACACCATATATTTT. As protein: CASSLVGTGAQSGNTIYF.

The chain joins TRBV7-9 to TRBJ2-7, with D tentatively TRBD1 or TRBD2 (5 bases each). The CDR3 contains 15 residues. The V gene's germline CDR1 is SEHNR and CDR2 FQNEAQ (reference sequence). V shed 5 bases and J shed 5 bases, with 19 bases lying between them. CDR3 DNA sequence: TGTGCCAGCAGCGATCAACCGGGACCCGAGGACGAGCAGTACTTC. This encodes CASSDQPGPEDEQYF.

This clone occurred once. CDR3 coding DNA: TGTGCCAGCAGCGCTGGGTCCCAGGGGAGCCCCAATAACAATGAGCAGTTCTTC. Its protein is CASSAGSQGSPNNNEQFF. The gene calls are TRBV9 and TRBJ2-1, with a tentative D call TRBD1 (6 bases). With 3 bases removed from V and 5 bases from J, the gap between germline ends came to 24 bases. The CDR3 extends over 18 amino acids. Germline V gene lookup returns CDR1 SGDLS and CDR2 YYNGEE.

This clone has a single count. The rearrangement uses TRBV5-1 and TRBJ2-2; 8 positions agree with TRBD2. With V trimmed by 2 bases and J by 0 bases, 0 bases remained unmatched. Germline CDR1 reads SGHRS; CDR2 reads YFSETQ. The CDR3 length is 15 residues. CDR3 sequence: CASSFSGANTGELFF. The CDR3 DNA reads TGCGCCAGCAGCTTTAGCGGGGCGAACACCGGGGAGCTGTTTTTT.

V is TRBV5-8 and J is TRBJ1-2, with a tentative D call TRBD1 (6 bases). Trimming removed 2 bases from V and 2 bases from J, with 7 bases in between. Germline assignment: CDR1 SGHTS and CDR2 YDEGEE. CDR3 length equals 13 residues. In nucleotides, the CDR3 is TGTGCCAGCAGCTTTGACAGGAACTATGGCTACACCTTC. Protein sequence: CASSFDRNYGYTF.